The present T cell receptor beta chain was sequenced within a study of blood T cells in healthy people across ages. The ends were cut back, 6 bases at V and 5 bases at J, with 16 bases in the middle. The CDR3 runs to 14 residues. CDR1 SEHNR and CDR2 FQNEAQ come from the germline V gene (reference sequence). Peripheral blood from each donor was collected in a volume of roughly 9.2 milliliters. The use of a sample-barcoded 5' primer and a J-beta primer mix characterized a second PCR of about 7 to 12 cycles. MiXCR, applied by TCRdb to the 5' RACE reads, yields one record per CDR3 protein. The sample consists of about 1.8 million distinct CDR3 sequences, 49% of them appearing once.

The receptor comes from a woman aged 40-49 years in good health. The genes are TRBV7-9 and TRBJ1-2, with a tentative D call TRBD1 (5 bases). The specimen sequenced was blood. The CDR3 sequence: CASRRGTVEYGYTF. Here the CDR3 DNA reads TGTGCCAGCAGGCGCGGGACGGTAGAATATGGCTACACCTTC.